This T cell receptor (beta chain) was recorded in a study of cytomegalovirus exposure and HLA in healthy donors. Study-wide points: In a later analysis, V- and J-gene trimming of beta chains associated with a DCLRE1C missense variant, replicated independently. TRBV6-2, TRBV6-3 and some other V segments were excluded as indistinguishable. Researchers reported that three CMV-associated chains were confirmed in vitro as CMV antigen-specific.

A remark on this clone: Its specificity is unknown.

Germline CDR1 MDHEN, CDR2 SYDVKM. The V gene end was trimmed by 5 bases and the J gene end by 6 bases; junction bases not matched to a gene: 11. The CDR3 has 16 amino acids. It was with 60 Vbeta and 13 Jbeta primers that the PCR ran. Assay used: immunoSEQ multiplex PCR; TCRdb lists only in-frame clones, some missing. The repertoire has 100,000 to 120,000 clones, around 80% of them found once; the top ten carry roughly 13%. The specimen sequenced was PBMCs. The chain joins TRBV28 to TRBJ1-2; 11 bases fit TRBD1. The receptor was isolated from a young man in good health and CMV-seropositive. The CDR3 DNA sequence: TGTGCCAGCAGTCCTACCCCCCGGACAGGGGGCGATGGCTACACCTTC. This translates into CASSPTPRTGGDGYTF.